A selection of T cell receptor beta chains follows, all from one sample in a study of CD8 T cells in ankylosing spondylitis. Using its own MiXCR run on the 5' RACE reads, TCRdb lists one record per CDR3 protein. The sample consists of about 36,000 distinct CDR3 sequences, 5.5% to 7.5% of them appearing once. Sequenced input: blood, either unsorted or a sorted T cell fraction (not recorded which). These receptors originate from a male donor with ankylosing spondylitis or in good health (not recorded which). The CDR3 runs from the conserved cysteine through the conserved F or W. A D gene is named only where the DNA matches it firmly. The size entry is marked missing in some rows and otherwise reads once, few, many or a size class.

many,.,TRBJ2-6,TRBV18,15,TGTGCCAGCTCATCCCAGGGCTCTGGGGCCAACGTCCTGACTTTC,CASSSQGSGANVLTF
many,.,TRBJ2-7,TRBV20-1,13,TGCAGTGCTAGAGTTTCAGGGGATGGTGAGCAGTACTTC,CSARVSGDGEQYF
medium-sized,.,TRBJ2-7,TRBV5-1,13,TGCGCCAGCAGCTTGGGACCAATCTACGAGCAGTACTTC,CASSLGPIYEQYF
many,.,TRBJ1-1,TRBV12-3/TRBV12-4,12,TGTGCCAGCAGTTTATGGCCGACTGAAGCTTTCTTT,CASSLWPTEAFF
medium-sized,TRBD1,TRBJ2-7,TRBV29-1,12,TGCAGCGTTGGGGGACAGGCCACCGAGCAGTACTTC,CSVGGQATEQYF
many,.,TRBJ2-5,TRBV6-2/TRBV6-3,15,TGTGCCAGCAGTTACGTTAGGGGGGCCGCAGAGACCCAGTACTTC,CASSYVRGAAETQYF
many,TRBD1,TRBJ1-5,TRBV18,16,TGTGCCAGCTCACCGCTCGACAGGGGCCCCAATCAGCCCCAGCATTTT,CASSPLDRGPNQPQHF
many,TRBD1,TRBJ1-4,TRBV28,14,TGTGCCAGCAGTCTCGGACAGGGGTGGGAAAAACTGTTTTTT,CASSLGQGWEKLFF
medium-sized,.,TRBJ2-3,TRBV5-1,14,TGCGCCAGCAGCTTGGCTGGGATCCCAGATACGCAGTATTTT,CASSLAGIPDTQYF
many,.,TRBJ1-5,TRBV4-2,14,TGTGCCAGCAGCCAAGATCGGGGGGGGCAGCCCCAGCATTTT,CASSQDRGGQPQHF
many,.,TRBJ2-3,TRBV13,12,TGTGCCAGCAGCCGACAGGCAGATACGCAGTATTTT,CASSRQADTQYF
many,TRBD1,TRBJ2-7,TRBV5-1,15,TGCGCCAGCAGCTTAAGGGACAGGATCTCCTACGAGCAGTACTTC,CASSLRDRISYEQYF
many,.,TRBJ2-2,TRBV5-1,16,TGCGCCAGCAGCTTGGCCGGAGATAGGAACACCGGGGAGCTGTTTTTT,CASSLAGDRNTGELFF
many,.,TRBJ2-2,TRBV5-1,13,TGCGCCACCCACAATGGAGGACCCGGGGAGCTGTTTTTT,CATHNGGPGELFF
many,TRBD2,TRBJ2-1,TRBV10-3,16,TGTGCCATCAGTGAGACGAAGCGGGGGGGAAACAATGAGCAGTTCTTC,CAISETKRGGNNEQFF
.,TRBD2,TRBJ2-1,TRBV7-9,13,TGTGCCAGCATCGCTAGCGGGAGAGAAGAGCAGTTCTTC,CASIASGREEQFF
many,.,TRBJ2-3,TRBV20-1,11,TGCAGTGCAAAGCGCGCAGATACGCAGTATTTT,CSAKRADTQYF
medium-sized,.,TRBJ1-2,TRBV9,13,TGTGCCAGCAGCCCGGACACAAACTATGGCTACACCTTC,CASSPDTNYGYTF
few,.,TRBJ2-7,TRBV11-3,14,TGTGCCAGCAGCTTGGGAGGCGCCGTCTACGAGCAGTACTTC,CASSLGGAVYEQYF
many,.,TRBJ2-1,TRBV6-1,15,TGTGCCAGCACCCCATTTTCTAACTCCTACAATGAGCAGTTCTTC,CASTPFSNSYNEQFF
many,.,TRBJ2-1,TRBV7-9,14,TGTGCCAGCAGCTTCCTAGGGGTGGGCAATGAGCAGTTCTTC,CASSFLGVGNEQFF
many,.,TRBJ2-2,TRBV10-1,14,TGCGCCAGCAACGGGGATTCGAACACCGGGGAGCTGTTTTTT,CASNGDSNTGELFF
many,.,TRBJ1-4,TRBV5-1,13,TGCGCCAGCAGCACCGCCGGGGATGAAAAACTGTTTTTT,CASSTAGDEKLFF
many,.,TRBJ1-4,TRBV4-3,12,TGCGCCAGCAGCCAATACCAGGGGTTACTGTTTTTT,CASSQYQGLLFF
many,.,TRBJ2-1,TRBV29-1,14,TGCAGCGTCGAATCCGCGAGGTCGGTCAATGAGCAGTTCTTC,CSVESARSVNEQFF
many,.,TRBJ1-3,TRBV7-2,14,TGTGCCAGCAGCTTAAGGACATCTGGAAACACCATATATTTT,CASSLRTSGNTIYF
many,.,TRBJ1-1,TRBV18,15,TGTGCCAGCTCGAAGGAAACAGGCTCGGGCACTGAAGCTTTCTTT,CASSKETGSGTEAFF
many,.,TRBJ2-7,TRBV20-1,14,TGCAGTGCTAGAGATTACGGGGCTAGCTACGAGCAGTACTTC,CSARDYGASYEQYF
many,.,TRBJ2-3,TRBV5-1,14,TGCGCCAGCAGCTGGGGACTTCGGACAGATACGCAGTATTTT,CASSWGLRTDTQYF
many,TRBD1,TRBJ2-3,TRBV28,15,TGTGCCAGCAGTAACCTGGACAGGGGCACAGATACGCAGTATTTT,CASSNLDRGTDTQYF